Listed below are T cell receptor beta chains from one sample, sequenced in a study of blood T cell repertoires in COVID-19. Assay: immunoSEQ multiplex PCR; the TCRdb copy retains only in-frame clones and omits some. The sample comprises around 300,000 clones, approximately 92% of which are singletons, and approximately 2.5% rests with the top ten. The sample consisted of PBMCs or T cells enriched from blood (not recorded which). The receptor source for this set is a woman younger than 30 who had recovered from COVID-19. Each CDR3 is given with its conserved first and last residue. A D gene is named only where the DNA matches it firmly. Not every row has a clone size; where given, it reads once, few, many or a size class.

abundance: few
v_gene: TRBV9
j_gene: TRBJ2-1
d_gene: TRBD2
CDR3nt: TGTGCCAGCAGCGTAGAAGCGGGGGCCTACAGTGAGCAGTTCTTC
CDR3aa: CASSVEAGAYSEQFF

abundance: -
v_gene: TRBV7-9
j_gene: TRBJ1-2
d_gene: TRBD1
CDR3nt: TGTGCCAGCAGCTCAACCTCCTCCCTCAGGGACAGAGGCTATGGCTACACCTTC
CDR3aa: CASSSTSSLRDRGYGYTF

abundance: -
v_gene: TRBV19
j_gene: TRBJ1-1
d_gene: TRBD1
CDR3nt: TGTGCCAGTATTTCTACAGGGGACACTGAAGCTTTCTTT
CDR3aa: CASISTGDTEAFF

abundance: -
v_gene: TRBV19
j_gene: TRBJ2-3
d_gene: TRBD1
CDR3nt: TGTGCCAGTAGAAGACTTCCAGGACAGGGATTCTCGGATACGCAGTATTTT
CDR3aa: CASRRLPGQGFSDTQYF

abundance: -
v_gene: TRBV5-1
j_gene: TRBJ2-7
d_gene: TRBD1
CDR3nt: TGCGCCAGCAGCCCAGGACAGGGGGAATACTTC
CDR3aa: CASSPGQGEYF

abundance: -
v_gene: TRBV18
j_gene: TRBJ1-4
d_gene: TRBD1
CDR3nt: TGTGCCAGCTCATCGGGACAGGGCGCAACTAATGAAAAACTGTTTTTT
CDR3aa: CASSSGQGATNEKLFF

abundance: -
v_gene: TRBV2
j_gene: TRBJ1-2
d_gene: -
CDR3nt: TGTGCCAGGGGATCTGCGGACTCTGCTAACTATGGCTACACCTTC
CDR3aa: CARGSADSANYGYTF

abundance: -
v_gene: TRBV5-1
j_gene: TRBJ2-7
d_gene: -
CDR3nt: TGCGCCAGCAGCTTGAGGCCCGGGGGATCATCCTACGAGCAGTACTTC
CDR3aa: CASSLRPGGSSYEQYF

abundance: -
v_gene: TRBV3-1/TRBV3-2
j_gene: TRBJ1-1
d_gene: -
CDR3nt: TGTGCCAGCAGCCAAGAAGGAGGCTACACTGAAGCTTTCTTT
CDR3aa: CASSQEGGYTEAFF

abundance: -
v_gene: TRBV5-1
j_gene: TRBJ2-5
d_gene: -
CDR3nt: TGCGCCAGCAGTCTTGCTACAGAGACCCAGTACTTC
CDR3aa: CASSLATETQYF

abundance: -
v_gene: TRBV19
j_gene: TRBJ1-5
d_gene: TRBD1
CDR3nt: TGTGCCAGTAGTTTTATCCCGGGACAGGGGGCTCAGCCCCAGCATTTT
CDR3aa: CASSFIPGQGAQPQHF

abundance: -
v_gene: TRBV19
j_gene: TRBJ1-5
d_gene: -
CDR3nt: TGTGCCAGTAGTCAGGGATGGGTCAATCAGCCCCAGCATTTT
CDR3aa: CASSQGWVNQPQHF

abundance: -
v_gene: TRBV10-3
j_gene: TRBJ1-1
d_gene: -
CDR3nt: TGTGCCATCAGTGAGTCGCTGACACGGAACACTGAAGCTTTCTTT
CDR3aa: CAISESLTRNTEAFF

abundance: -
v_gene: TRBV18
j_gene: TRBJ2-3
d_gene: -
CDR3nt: TGTGCCAGCTCACCACGCGAGGGAGATACGCAGTATTTT
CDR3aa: CASSPREGDTQYF

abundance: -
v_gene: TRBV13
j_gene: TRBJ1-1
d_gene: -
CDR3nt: TGTGCCAGCAGCTCCCTCCAGAGCGGGGGCCGGACTGAAGCTTTCTTT
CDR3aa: CASSSLQSGGRTEAFF

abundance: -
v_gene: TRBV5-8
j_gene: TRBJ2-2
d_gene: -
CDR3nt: TGTGCCAGCAGCTTGGACCTGAACAGGGCGGTCACCGGGGAGCTGTTTTTT
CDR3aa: CASSLDLNRAVTGELFF

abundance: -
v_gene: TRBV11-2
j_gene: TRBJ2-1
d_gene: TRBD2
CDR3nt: TGTGCCAGCAGCGGACGGGGGGGCCGAGGATATGAGCAGTTCTTC
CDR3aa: CASSGRGGRGYEQFF